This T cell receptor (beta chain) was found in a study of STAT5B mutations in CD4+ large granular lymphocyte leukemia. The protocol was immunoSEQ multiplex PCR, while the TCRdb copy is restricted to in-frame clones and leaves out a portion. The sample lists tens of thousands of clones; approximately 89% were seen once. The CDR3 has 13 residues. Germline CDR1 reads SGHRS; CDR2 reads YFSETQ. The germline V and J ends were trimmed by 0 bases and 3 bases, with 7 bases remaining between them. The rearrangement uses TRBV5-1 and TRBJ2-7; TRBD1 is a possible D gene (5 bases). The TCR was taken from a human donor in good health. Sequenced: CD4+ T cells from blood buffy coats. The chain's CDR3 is CASSLDRNYEQYF. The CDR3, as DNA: TGCGCCAGCAGCTTGGACAGGAACTACGAGCAGTACTTC.